Given below is one TCR beta chain in context. Its antigen is as yet unknown. The entry originates in a study of cytomegalovirus exposure and HLA in healthy donors. Study in general: Early on, a data release was issued that held some 85 million unique TCRs from HLA-typed donors. Study-wide points: Cytomegalovirus-associated TCR beta chains were listed, numbering 164.

Use of 60 Vbeta and 13 Jbeta primers characterized the PCR. Using immunoSEQ multiplex PCR, the repertoire was profiled, and TCRdb retains in-frame clones only, with some absent. The table shows roughly 100,000 clones, with 60% to 85% occurring only once. Germline CDR1 reads SGHDT; CDR2 reads YYEEEE. The CDR3 consists of 15 residues. Trimming stripped 0 bases from V and 7 bases from J, with 14 bases between. The TCR originated in a man in his forties in good health and CMV-seronegative. This chain links TRBV5-6 with TRBJ2-1; TRBD2 might be the D (5 bases). Sequences were obtained from PBMCs. CDR3: CASSLALVSANEQFF. DNA of the CDR3: TGTGCCAGCAGCTTGGCACTAGTTTCGGCGAATGAGCAGTTCTTC.